This T cell receptor (beta chain) came from a study of early T cells in non-severe SARS-CoV-2 infection. Study-level results: Reliance on VDJdb matching favored anti-spike CD8 responses; private and CD4 specificities were missed.

TCRdb passed the 5' RACE reads through MiXCR, listing each CDR3 protein once. Of over 60,000 distinct CDR3 sequences detected, 8.5% to 10% appear once; the ten largest clones hold less than 6.5%. The sample holds many counts of this clonotype. Its antigen is currently unknown. There are 13 residues in the CDR3. Trimming left V 5 bases short and J 7 bases short, with 17 bases between. Germline CDR1 is DFQATT and CDR2 is SNEGSKA (reference sequence). The J gene is TRBJ1-1, the V gene TRBV20-1; a possible D gene is TRBD1 (5 bases). Sequenced input: whole blood. This sequence originates from an adult who was a healthcare worker with PCR-confirmed SARS-CoV-2 infection or an uninfected control (not recorded which). CDR3 in DNA: TGCAGTGCTCCCGTCGCAGGGAAAGATGAAGCTTTCTTT. Encoded protein: CSAPVAGKDEAFF.